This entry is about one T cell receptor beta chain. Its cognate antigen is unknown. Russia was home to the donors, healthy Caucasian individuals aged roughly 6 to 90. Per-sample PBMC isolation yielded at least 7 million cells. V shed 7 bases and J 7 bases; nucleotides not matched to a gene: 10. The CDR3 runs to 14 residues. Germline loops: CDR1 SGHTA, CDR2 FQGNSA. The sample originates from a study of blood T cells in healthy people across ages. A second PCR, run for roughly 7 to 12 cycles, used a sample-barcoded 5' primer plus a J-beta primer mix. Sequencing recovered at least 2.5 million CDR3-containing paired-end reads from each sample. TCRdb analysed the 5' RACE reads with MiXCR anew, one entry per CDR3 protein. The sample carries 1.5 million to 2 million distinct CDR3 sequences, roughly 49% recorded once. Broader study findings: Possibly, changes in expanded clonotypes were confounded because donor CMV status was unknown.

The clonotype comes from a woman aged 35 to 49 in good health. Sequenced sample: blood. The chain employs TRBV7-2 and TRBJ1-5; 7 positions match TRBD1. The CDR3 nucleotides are TGTGCCAGCACCACGGACAGGTCGGCCCAGCCCCAGCATTTT. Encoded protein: CASTTDRSAQPQHF.